The clone carrying this T cell receptor beta chain was picked up a small number of times. Its target is unknown. The sample comes from a study of T cell repertoires in cytomegalovirus infection. Study at large: CMV infection together with matching HLA type was indicated by public TCR beta signatures.

TCRdb ran MiXCR on the reads and lists one entry per CDR3 protein. The data show about 700,000 distinct CDR3 sequences, around 30% seen once. In germline, CDR1 is MNHEY, CDR2 SMNVEV (reference sequence). The CDR3 sequence is 13 residues long. Trimming removed 2 bases from V and 6 bases from J, with 10 bases in between. This TCR was sampled from a human donor in good health (CMV status not recorded). Some clones in this sample may be carry-over from other donors' samples. Source: cultured PBMCs, taken from culture after CMV antigen stimulation. V is TRBV27 and J is TRBJ2-5; D uncertain. CDR3 protein: CASSLRIGQTQYF. The CDR3 DNA is TGTGCCAGCAGTTTACGCATCGGCCAGACCCAGTACTTC.